This passage covers 29 T cell receptor beta chains from one sample sequenced in a study of T cell repertoires in cytomegalovirus infection. TCRdb used MiXCR to reprocess the reads, holding one entry per CDR3 protein. The sample consists of about 400,000 distinct CDR3 sequences, approximately 30% of them appearing once. These TCRs are of unknown antigen specificity. Material: cultured PBMCs, obtained from culture after CMV antigen stimulation. The receptors originated from a human donor in good health (CMV status not recorded). Some clones in this sample may be carry-over from other donors' samples.

V is TRBV6-2 or TRBV6-3 and J is TRBJ1-1; 7 bases match TRBD1. After removal of 5 bases from V and 7 bases from J, the junction contained 10 bases not matched to a gene. The length of the CDR3 is 14 residues. Germline V CDR1 and CDR2: MNHEY, SVGEGT. The CDR3 protein is CASSKIGTVVEAFF. In DNA, the CDR3 is TGTGCCAGCAGTAAGATCGGGACAGTCGTTGAAGCTTTCTTT.

The CDR3 is CASSTPDAHGNTIYF. In DNA form, the CDR3 reads TGTGCCAGTAGTACCCCGGACGCGCACGGAAACACCATATATTTT. The rearrangement links TRBV19 to TRBJ1-3; D gene uncertain. The CDR3 length is 15 residues. Per the germline V gene, CDR1 is LNHDA and CDR2 is SQIVND (reference sequence). V lost 4 bases to trimming and J lost 4 bases, with 14 bases between them.

The gene calls are TRBV6-2 or TRBV6-3 and TRBJ2-5; 7 bases line up with TRBD2. V lost 3 bases, J lost 4 bases, and 2 bases stayed unmatched. Germline V gives CDR1 MNHEY, CDR2 SVGEGT. The CDR3 is 13 amino acids. The DNA of the CDR3 is TGTGCCAGCAGTTATTGGGAGGGAGAGACCCAGTACTTC. Protein: CASSYWEGETQYF.

The chain is built from TRBV19 and TRBJ1-2, with D possibly TRBD1 on 6 matching bases. V lost 4 bases to trimming and J lost 7 bases, with 16 bases between them. This CDR3 contains 14 residues. The germline gives CDR1 LNHDA, CDR2 SQIVND (reference sequence). The CDR3 DNA sequence: TGTGCCAGTAGTACCCGCTTGGGGGCCGCTGGCTACACCTTC. Translation gives CASSTRLGAAGYTF.

The genes are TRBV4-3 and TRBJ1-2, with D possibly TRBD1 on 5 matching bases. Trimming took 4 bases from V and 4 from J, leaving 16 bases between them. Germline loops: CDR1 LGHNA, CDR2 YSLEER. The CDR3 covers 15 residues. CDR3 bases: TGCGCCAGCAGCCCAAGCGGCGGGGCGGTCTATGGCTACACCTTC. Amino acid sequence: CASSPSGGAVYGYTF.

This rearrangement joins TRBV7-9 to TRBJ2-1; D tentatively fits TRBD1 or TRBD2 (5 bases each). Germline V gives CDR1 SEHNR, CDR2 FQNEAQ (reference sequence). The length of the CDR3 is 13 residues. Trimming stripped 5 bases from V and 5 bases from J, with 10 bases between. CDR3 in amino acids: CASSQGVNNEQFF. The DNA for the CDR3 is TGTGCCAGCAGCCAGGGAGTAAACAATGAGCAGTTCTTC. The variable domain in full, with the rest retrieved from reference TRBV7-9 and TRBJ2-1, is DTGVSQNPRHKITKRGQNVTFRCDPISEHNRLYWYRQTLGQGPEFLTYFQNEAQLEKSRLLSDRFSAERPKGSFSTLEIQRTEQGDSAMYLCASSQGVNNEQFFGPGTRLTVL.

The rearrangement links TRBV7-6 to TRBJ1-5; 10 bases match TRBD1. Germline-derived CDR1 and CDR2 are SGHVS and FNYEAQ. Losses at the gene ends were 3 bases for V and 5 bases for J; bases not matched to a gene: 4. The CDR3 length is 15 residues. The CDR3 here is CASSLVGQGDQPQHF. The CDR3 region has the DNA TGTGCCAGCAGCTTGGTAGGACAGGGGGATCAGCCCCAGCATTTT.

This clonotype has a handful of counts. The V call is TRBV28, the J call TRBJ1-1; TRBD1 aligns across 7 bases. CDR3 length: 14 amino acids. With 5 bases clipped from V and 5 bases from J, the junction kept 8 bases outside the gene matches. Germline CDR1 reads MDHEN; CDR2 reads SYDVKM. The CDR3 sequence: CASSPSGGWTEAFF. DNA of the CDR3: TGTGCCAGCAGTCCATCAGGGGGTTGGACTGAAGCTTTCTTT.

The V call is TRBV27, the J call TRBJ2-3; D gene ambiguous. Germline V lookup: CDR1 MNHEY, CDR2 SMNVEV (reference sequence). V was clipped by 5 bases and J by 6 bases, with 21 bases between them. This CDR3 is 16 amino acids long. The CDR3 is CASSDLRWHDWDTQYF. Written as DNA, the CDR3 is TGTGCCAGCAGTGACCTCAGGTGGCATGATTGGGATACGCAGTATTTT.

A few counts support this clonotype. The rearrangement links TRBV7-2 to TRBJ1-3; D may be TRBD1 (6 bases). CDR3 length: 14 residues. Germline values: CDR1 SGHTA, CDR2 FQGNSA. V was pared by 3 bases and J by 8 bases, with 14 bases between. The CDR3: CASSLGGLRDTIYF. CDR3 in DNA: TGTGCCAGCAGCTTGGGGGGCCTCCGGGACACCATATATTTT.

The chain is built from TRBV19 and TRBJ2-7; 14 bases agree with TRBD2. The V and J ends lost 5 bases and 0 bases, in that order; junction bases with no gene match: 3. CDR1 and CDR2 from the germline V gene are LNHDA and SQIVND (reference sequence). The CDR3 is 16 residues long. CDR3 region: CASSVGTSGSSYEQYF. CDR3 DNA sequence: TGTGCCAGTAGTGTAGGGACTAGCGGGAGCTCCTACGAGCAGTACTTC.

This clonotype appeared a few times. The chain employs TRBV28 and TRBJ2-7; unclear D gene. The CDR3 spans 15 residues. V shed 6 bases and J shed 6 bases, with 21 bases lying between them. Germline V CDR1 and CDR2: MDHEN, SYDVKM. CDR3 amino acids: CASSTPGSPSGEQYF. Here the CDR3 DNA reads TGTGCCAGCAGCACCCCGGGCTCACCATCCGGCGAGCAGTACTTC. Looking up the rest from reference TRBV28 and TRBJ2-7 gives the full variable domain: DVKVTQSSRYLVKRTGEKVFLECVQDMDHENMFWYRQDPGLGLRLIYFSYDVKMKEKGDIPEGYSVSREKKERFSLILESASTNQTSMYLCASSTPGSPSGEQYFGPGTRLTVT.

This clonotype has a handful of counts. The V call is TRBV6-5, the J call TRBJ2-1, with a possible D match to TRBD1 (6 bases). V was cut by 0 bases and J by 5 bases, with 14 bases left in between. Germline V gene sequence: CDR1 MNHEY, CDR2 SVGAGI. CDR3 length equals 16 residues. The CDR3 DNA is TGTGCCAGCAGTTACTCGATCCCCGGACAGAACAATGAGCAGTTCTTC. This codes for CASSYSIPGQNNEQFF.

J is TRBJ2-2 and V is TRBV6-5; D perhaps matches TRBD2 (5 bases). Trimming took 5 bases from V and 13 from J, leaving 17 bases between them. Germline V gene data show CDR1 as MNHEY and CDR2 as SVGAGI. CDR3 length: 13 amino acids. The CDR3 protein is CASSKYQVEGLFF. The CDR3 nucleotides are TGTGCCAGCAGTAAATACCAGGTCGAGGGGCTGTTTTTT.

The chain carries TRBV10-3 and TRBJ2-3, with D maybe TRBD1 (6 bases). CDR3 length equals 14 residues. V was pared by 0 bases and J by 6 bases, with 10 bases between. Germline V gene sequence: CDR1 ENHRY, CDR2 SYGVKD. The CDR3 DNA sequence: TGTGCCATCAGTGAGTCGTGGGGGCAGGATACGCAGTATTTT. This codes for CAISESWGQDTQYF.

The genes are TRBV10-1 and TRBJ2-1; 14 bases are a match to TRBD2. The CDR3 is made up of 17 amino acids. Per the germline V gene, CDR1 is WNHNN and CDR2 is SYGVQD (reference sequence). J gave up 4 bases and V 3 bases, and 5 bases lay outside the gene matches. The CDR3 loop reads CASSDGTSGRGYNEQFF. CDR3 coding DNA: TGCGCCAGCAGTGATGGGACTAGCGGGAGAGGGTACAATGAGCAGTTCTTC.

The chain is built from TRBV12-3 or TRBV12-4 and TRBJ1-2, with 9 bases aligning to TRBD1. The CDR3 consists of 15 residues. The V segment lost 3 bases and the J segment 3 bases; nucleotides outside the gene matches: 5. The CDR3 here is CASSFGTGYYYGYTF. CDR3 nucleotides: TGTGCCAGCAGTTTTGGGACAGGGTATTACTATGGCTACACCTTC.

The chain is built from TRBV5-4 and TRBJ2-6; D tentatively fits TRBD1 or TRBD2 (5 bases each). The CDR3 contains 17 residues. V lost 5 bases, J lost 0 bases, and 15 bases lay in between. Germline V gene data show CDR1 as SGHNT and CDR2 as YYREEE (reference sequence). CDR3 amino acids: CASRSGRTISGANVLTF. The CDR3 coding sequence is TGTGCCAGCAGATCGGGACGGACGATCTCTGGGGCCAACGTCCTGACTTTC. The full variable domain, with the rest looked up from reference TRBV5-4 and TRBJ2-6, is ETGVTQSPTHLIKTRGQQVTLRCSSQSGHNTVSWYQQALGQGPQFIFQYYREEENGRGNFPPRFSGLQFPNYSSELNVNALELDDSALYLCASRSGRTISGANVLTFGAGSRLTVL.

This clonotype appeared many times. This chain joins TRBV7-8 and TRBJ1-3; TRBD1 aligns across 9 bases. V lost 4 bases, J lost 3 bases, and 7 bases stayed unmatched. CDR1 is SGHVS and CDR2 is FQNEAQ in the germline V gene. The CDR3 runs 16 residues. The CDR3 nucleotides are TGTGCCAGCAGCTCCGGACAGGGGTATAATGGAAACACCATATATTTT. It codes for CASSSGQGYNGNTIYF.

This chain links TRBV18 with TRBJ1-5, with D perhaps matching TRBD1 (6 bases). Germline CDR1 and CDR2: KGHSH and LQKENI. V gave up 3 bases and J gave up 1 base, with 13 bases separating them. The CDR3 runs to 16 residues. The CDR3, as DNA: TGTGCCAGCTCACCGGTGCGGACAGACAGCAATCAGCCCCAGCATTTT. Protein sequence: CASSPVRTDSNQPQHF.

This clonotype showed up just a few times. The CDR3 region has the DNA TGTGCCAGTCAGTATAGCAATCAGCCCCAGCATTTT. Residues: CASQYSNQPQHF. The chain carries TRBV19 and TRBJ1-5; D is unclear. There are 12 residues in the CDR3. The germline CDR1 and CDR2 sequences are LNHDA and SQIVND (reference sequence). Trimming took off 8 bases at V and 0 bases at J, with 5 bases between the two ends.

This chain connects TRBV28 to TRBJ2-5; D call uncertain. Per the germline V gene, CDR1 is MDHEN and CDR2 is SYDVKM. The CDR3 loop spans 13 amino acids. V dropped 2 bases and J dropped 1 base, with 5 bases sitting between them. This chain's CDR3 is CASSLQFQETQYF. CDR3 bases: TGTGCCAGCAGTTTACAGTTCCAAGAGACCCAGTACTTC. Combining the CDR3 with reference TRBV28 and TRBJ2-5 gives the whole variable domain DVKVTQSSRYLVKRTGEKVFLECVQDMDHENMFWYRQDPGLGLRLIYFSYDVKMKEKGDIPEGYSVSREKKERFSLILESASTNQTSMYLCASSLQFQETQYFGPGTRLLVL.

As regards this clonotype: This may be a read error: a much more frequent sequence differs by one nucleotide. CDR3 sequence reads: CASSLLGRTTHEKLFF. In DNA, the CDR3 is TGTGCCAGCAGCTTATTGGGCAGAACAACTCATGAAAAACTGTTTTTT. The chain combines TRBV7-2 with TRBJ1-4; D remains ambiguous. The germline CDR1 and CDR2 sequences are SGHTA and FQGNSA. The CDR3 spans 16 residues.

This clonotype was seen repeatedly, ten times or more. This rearrangement joins TRBV7-8 to TRBJ1-5, with 8 bases matching TRBD1. V was clipped by 7 bases and J by 0 bases; unmatched bases: 5. The CDR3 length is 15 residues. Germline lookup yields CDR1 SGHVS and CDR2 FQNEAQ. CDR3 sequence: CASTGGTGSNQPQHF. DNA of the CDR3: TGTGCCAGCACCGGAGGGACAGGTAGCAATCAGCCCCAGCATTTT.

The V gene is TRBV7-3, the J gene TRBJ2-1; TRBD1 or TRBD2 may be the D gene (5 bases each). The CDR3 is made up of 15 amino acids. Trimming pared 2 bases from V and 4 bases from J, leaving 12 bases between. Per germline, CDR1 SGHTA and CDR2 FQGTGA. The CDR3 region has the DNA TGTGCCAGCAGCTTAGGAGTGGGGGAGTACAATGAGCAGTTCTTC. Its translation: CASSLGVGEYNEQFF.

This clonotype occurred a few times. CDR3 protein: CASRSSGLAGDKTDTQYF. The CDR3 bases are TGTGCCAGCAGGTCCTCAGGACTAGCGGGAGATAAGACAGATACGCAGTATTTT. The J gene is TRBJ2-3, the V gene TRBV25-1; 13 bases align to TRBD2. Germline CDR1 is MGHDK and CDR2 is SYGVNS. The CDR3 is 18 amino acids. Trimming at V came to 6 bases and at J to 3 bases, leaving 12 bases not matched to a gene.

The genes are TRBV28 and TRBJ1-1, with D maybe TRBD1 (6 bases). The V and J ends lost 3 bases and 3 bases respectively, with 20 bases between them. Germline-derived CDR1 and CDR2 are MDHEN and SYDVKM. The length of the CDR3 is 17 residues. This CDR3 reads CASSLGGFDRRDTEAFF. For the CDR3, the DNA is TGTGCCAGCAGTTTGGGGGGATTTGACAGGCGGGACACTGAAGCTTTCTTT.

This clonotype has just a few counts. The chain employs TRBV12-3 or TRBV12-4 and TRBJ2-3; 8 bases fit TRBD2. CDR3 length: 14 amino acids. Trimming removed 9 bases from V and 4 bases from J; junction bases left unmatched: 9. CDR3 region: CASLPGLVADTQYF. For the CDR3, the DNA is TGTGCCAGTCTGCCGGGACTAGTAGCAGATACGCAGTATTTT.

This clonotype occurred a few times. The V gene is TRBV7-2, the J gene TRBJ2-5; maybe TRBD1 (6 bases). There are 13 residues in the CDR3. Per germline, CDR1 SGHTA and CDR2 FQGNSA. Trimming removed 4 bases from V and 4 bases from J, with 10 bases in between. The CDR3 is CASSYRVVETQYF. DNA of the CDR3: TGTGCCAGCAGCTACAGGGTAGTAGAGACCCAGTACTTC.